This T cell receptor (beta chain) was sequenced during a study of cytomegalovirus exposure and HLA in healthy donors. 13 Jbeta primers and 60 Vbeta primers were used for the PCR. The assay was immunoSEQ multiplex PCR, and TCRdb's table has in-frame clones only and misses some. This sample has some 130,000 clones, with approximately 80% found just once. The CDR3 contains 14 residues. Germline V CDR1 and CDR2: MNHNY, SVGAGI (reference sequence). V dropped 4 bases and J dropped 6; count of bases not matched to a gene: 2. This clonotype was obtained from a female donor in good health and CMV-seronegative. The chain carries TRBV6-6 and TRBJ2-7, with 14 bases aligning to TRBD2. What was sequenced was PBMCs. The CDR3 loop reads CASSSGLAGGEQYF. The CDR3 DNA reads as TGTGCCAGCAGTTCCGGACTAGCGGGAGGCGAGCAGTACTTC.